This T cell receptor (beta chain) was documented in a study of graft-versus-host responses after intestinal transplantation. Study-level background: Anti-thymocyte globulin served as induction for all recipients, who then took tacrolimus and steroids for roughly 3 years.

Losses at the gene ends were 3 bases for V and 8 bases for J; bases not matched to a gene: 2. Germline CDR1 is SGDLS and CDR2 is YYNGEE. This CDR3 is 12 amino acids long. Sequencing was performed with immunoSEQ multiplex PCR; in TCRdb, only in-frame clones are kept and a portion is missing. The sample holds approximately 12,000 clones, roughly 79% seen once. Lymphocytes (intraepithelial and lamina propria) were released by processing the graft tissue. The V gene is TRBV9, the J gene TRBJ1-2, with TRBD1 identical over 9 bases. Specimen: ileum tissue, collected 23 days after intestinal transplant. The sequence was obtained from a human patient who received an intestinal transplant, so some T cells may come from the graft donor. The CDR3: CASSGQGVGYTF. The CDR3 region has the DNA TGTGCCAGCAGCGGACAGGGGGTCGGCTACACCTTC.